These T cell receptor beta chains were read from a single sample in a study of T-cell reconstitution after alpha-beta-depleted transplantation in children. TCRdb passed the PCR reads through MiXCR, listing each CDR3 protein once. The sample carries 400,000 to 500,000 distinct CDR3 sequences, roughly a tenth recorded once. Specimen: PBMCs from the stem cell graft donor, collected from the stem cell graft. These receptors all stem from a human donor who donated a stem cell graft to a child with acute myeloid leukemia. Each CDR3 is given with its conserved first and last residue. D genes are given only for firm matches. Clone size is given for some rows only: seen once, a few or many times, or a class if the clone is expanded.

D gene: TRBD1
J gene: TRBJ2-5
V gene: TRBV18
clone size: many
CDR3 protein: CASSLQGKETQYF
CDR3 DNA: TGTGCCAGCTCACTACAGGGGAAAGAGACCCAGTACTTC

D gene: .
J gene: TRBJ2-3
V gene: TRBV6-1
clone size: few
CDR3 protein: CATSETSTDTQYF
CDR3 DNA: TGTGCCACCTCTGAGACTAGCACAGATACGCAGTATTTT

D gene: .
J gene: TRBJ2-3
V gene: TRBV20-1
clone size: .
CDR3 protein: CSARDPPLGREQYF
CDR3 DNA: TGCAGTGCTAGAGATCCCCCCCTGGGAAGGGAGCAGTATTTT

D gene: .
J gene: TRBJ1-1
V gene: TRBV25-1
clone size: .
CDR3 protein: CASSDPRTTEAFF
CDR3 DNA: TGTGCCAGCAGTGACCCCCGGACCACTGAAGCTTTCTTT

D gene: .
J gene: TRBJ2-3
V gene: TRBV29-1
clone size: many
CDR3 protein: CSVVLMERSTDTQYF
CDR3 DNA: TGCAGCGTTGTTTTAATGGAGCGAAGCACAGATACGCAGTATTTT

D gene: .
J gene: TRBJ2-1
V gene: TRBV5-1
clone size: few
CDR3 protein: CASSSAGGGYNEQFF
CDR3 DNA: TGCGCCAGCAGCTCTGCCGGAGGAGGATACAATGAGCAGTTCTTC

D gene: .
J gene: TRBJ2-1
V gene: TRBV20-1
clone size: .
CDR3 protein: CSARDWDRGSYNEQFF
CDR3 DNA: TGCAGTGCTAGAGATTGGGACCGGGGCTCCTACAATGAGCAGTTCTTC

D gene: .
J gene: TRBJ2-1
V gene: TRBV20-1
clone size: .
CDR3 protein: CSANFWEEALNEQFF
CDR3 DNA: TGCAGTGCTAATTTCTGGGAGGAGGCTCTCAATGAGCAGTTCTTC

D gene: .
J gene: TRBJ1-1
V gene: TRBV20-1
clone size: .
CDR3 protein: CSAYARNTEAFF
CDR3 DNA: TGCAGTGCTTATGCACGAAACACTGAAGCTTTCTTT

D gene: .
J gene: TRBJ1-1
V gene: TRBV20-1
clone size: .
CDR3 protein: CSASNVQGGTEAFF
CDR3 DNA: TGCAGTGCTAGTAATGTTCAGGGCGGCACTGAAGCTTTCTTT

D gene: .
J gene: TRBJ2-3
V gene: TRBV5-1
clone size: few
CDR3 protein: CASSLILGQGADTQYF
CDR3 DNA: TGCGCCAGCAGCTTGATCTTAGGCCAGGGCGCAGATACGCAGTATTTT

D gene: .
J gene: TRBJ2-7
V gene: TRBV5-6
clone size: .
CDR3 protein: CASSLAFQGRYEQYF
CDR3 DNA: TGTGCCAGCAGCTTGGCTTTCCAGGGGAGGTACGAGCAGTACTTC

D gene: .
J gene: TRBJ1-2
V gene: TRBV20-1
clone size: .
CDR3 protein: CCARGAGGSWGQKNYGYTF
CDR3 DNA: TGCTGTGCTAGAGGTGCTGGAGGGAGTTGGGGACAAAAAAACTATGGCTACACCTTC

D gene: .
J gene: TRBJ1-5
V gene: TRBV3-1
clone size: many
CDR3 protein: CASSQDYGGQPQHF
CDR3 DNA: TGTGCCAGCAGCCAAGATTATGGCGGTCAGCCCCAGCATTTT

D gene: TRBD1
J gene: TRBJ2-1
V gene: TRBV5-1
clone size: few
CDR3 protein: CASSLGTGGNNEQFF
CDR3 DNA: TGCGCCAGCAGCCTAGGGACAGGGGGAAACAATGAGCAGTTCTTC

D gene: TRBD2
J gene: TRBJ2-1
V gene: TRBV5-1
clone size: few
CDR3 protein: CASSLATSGRFAEQFF
CDR3 DNA: TGCGCCAGCAGCTTGGCCACTAGCGGGAGGTTCGCTGAGCAGTTCTTC

D gene: .
J gene: TRBJ1-1
V gene: TRBV2
clone size: many
CDR3 protein: CASSASGTDTEAFF
CDR3 DNA: TGTGCCAGCAGTGCATCCGGGACGGACACTGAAGCTTTCTTT

D gene: .
J gene: TRBJ1-2
V gene: TRBV6-1
clone size: many
CDR3 protein: CASRPTGHNYGYTF
CDR3 DNA: TGTGCCAGCAGGCCCACAGGGCACAACTATGGCTACACCTTC

D gene: .
J gene: TRBJ2-5
V gene: TRBV7-6
clone size: few
CDR3 protein: CASSQIDTVATQYF
CDR3 DNA: TGTGCCAGCAGCCAGATTGACACGGTGGCGACCCAGTACTTC

D gene: .
J gene: TRBJ2-7
V gene: TRBV20-1
clone size: few
CDR3 protein: CSANSLGGGSGPYEQYF
CDR3 DNA: TGCAGTGCAAATAGTCTAGGGGGCGGGAGCGGACCCTACGAGCAGTACTTC

D gene: TRBD1
J gene: TRBJ1-2
V gene: TRBV7-3
clone size: few
CDR3 protein: CASSPGTGSGLTF
CDR3 DNA: TGTGCCAGCAGCCCTGGGACAGGGTCCGGTCTTACCTTC

D gene: .
J gene: TRBJ2-7
V gene: TRBV20-1
clone size: .
CDR3 protein: CSATLGGFYEQYF
CDR3 DNA: TGCAGTGCTACTCTGGGTGGCTTCTACGAGCAGTACTTC

D gene: TRBD2
J gene: TRBJ2-2
V gene: TRBV9
clone size: many
CDR3 protein: CASSPEGRGNTGELFF
CDR3 DNA: TGTGCCAGCAGCCCAGAAGGGAGGGGGAACACCGGGGAGCTGTTTTTT

D gene: .
J gene: TRBJ1-3
V gene: TRBV5-1
clone size: .
CDR3 protein: CASSLWGDQTAGNTIYF
CDR3 DNA: TGCGCCAGCAGCTTGTGGGGTGATCAAACAGCTGGAAACACCATATATTTT

D gene: .
J gene: TRBJ1-1
V gene: TRBV4-1
clone size: few
CDR3 protein: CASSQVQVNTEAFF
CDR3 DNA: TGCGCCAGCAGCCAAGTGCAGGTGAACACTGAAGCTTTCTTT

D gene: .
J gene: TRBJ1-1
V gene: TRBV6-5
clone size: few
CDR3 protein: CASSYSRRGTEAFF
CDR3 DNA: TGTGCCAGCAGTTACAGCCGGAGGGGGACTGAAGCTTTCTTT

D gene: .
J gene: TRBJ1-1
V gene: TRBV30
clone size: .
CDR3 protein: CAWTGSAEAFF
CDR3 DNA: TGTGCCTGGACGGGTTCCGCTGAAGCTTTCTTT

D gene: .
J gene: TRBJ2-7
V gene: TRBV29-1
clone size: few
CDR3 protein: CSVEGWSSYEQYF
CDR3 DNA: TGCAGCGTTGAAGGATGGAGCTCCTACGAGCAGTACTTC

D gene: TRBD2
J gene: TRBJ2-1
V gene: TRBV20-1
clone size: few
CDR3 protein: CSARGDQREGSYNEQFF
CDR3 DNA: TGCAGTGCTAGAGGAGATCAGCGGGAGGGCTCCTACAATGAGCAGTTCTTC

D gene: .
J gene: TRBJ2-2
V gene: TRBV2
clone size: few
CDR3 protein: CASWTGLSPNTGELFF
CDR3 DNA: TGTGCCAGCTGGACAGGACTATCCCCGAACACCGGGGAGCTGTTTTTT

D gene: .
J gene: TRBJ2-1
V gene: TRBV9
clone size: .
CDR3 protein: CASSVEPVSSYNEQFF
CDR3 DNA: TGTGCCAGCAGCGTAGAGCCGGTTAGCTCCTACAATGAGCAGTTCTTC

D gene: .
J gene: TRBJ1-3
V gene: TRBV12-3/TRBV12-4
clone size: .
CDR3 protein: CASMRGGGDTIYF
CDR3 DNA: TGTGCCAGCATGAGGGGCGGAGGGGACACCATATATTTT

D gene: .
J gene: TRBJ2-5
V gene: TRBV3-1
clone size: .
CDR3 protein: CASSQVPGETQYF
CDR3 DNA: TGTGCCAGCAGCCAAGTCCCGGGGGAGACCCAGTACTTC

D gene: .
J gene: TRBJ2-2
V gene: TRBV7-9
clone size: few
CDR3 protein: CASSPPLTGELFF
CDR3 DNA: TGTGCCAGCAGCCCACCCCTTACCGGGGAGCTGTTTTTT

D gene: .
J gene: TRBJ1-1
V gene: TRBV5-1
clone size: many
CDR3 protein: CASNDRLNTEAFF
CDR3 DNA: TGCGCCAGCAATGACAGATTGAACACTGAAGCTTTCTTT